This TCR beta chain was identified in a study of shared clonotypes between healthy human individuals. Study overall: Donor ages ranged 18 to 49 years: a couple of women, a few men.

The length of the CDR3 is 15 residues. Trimming took off 0 bases at V and 1 base at J, with 10 bases between the two ends. CDR1 and CDR2 (germline): SGHNT, YYREEE (reference sequence). Points from the study as a whole: Some naive CD4 clonotypes, 4.5% to 5.5%, turned up in common across a few donors. Few donors limited the genetic and exposure-history diversity represented.

CD45RO negativity and positive selection for CCR7 defined naive CD8 cells, a population that excluded terminally differentiated effector memory CD45RA+ cells. To note about this clone: Its antigen is not known.

Per the authors' pipeline: Filtering differed, since immunoSEQ gave only junction sequences and no quality scores. Clones were read by immunoSEQ multiplex PCR, and TCRdb kept only the in-frame ones, dropping some. V and J calls and clone size are those listed in that table; D and trimming were worked out from the DNA. The sample records about 2 million clones, over 85% being singletons. This receptor was identified in a man aged 18 to 30 in good health. Sequencing used naive CD8+ T cells sorted from blood. This sequence joins TRBV5-4 and TRBJ1-1; tentative D call: TRBD1 (5 bases). This chain's CDR3 is CASSLAQGENTEAFF. The DNA for the CDR3 is TGTGCCAGCAGCTTGGCTCAGGGCGAGAACACTGAAGCTTTCTTT.